Listed below are T cell receptor beta chains from one sample, sequenced in a study of PD-1 blockade in classical Hodgkin lymphoma. This table comes from immunoSEQ multiplex PCR, and its TCRdb copy is limited to in-frame clones, with some not included. The table records tens of thousands of clones, around 90% of them present only once. This material consisted of peripheral blood mononuclear cells (PBMCs), taken before the fourth cycle of nivolumab. These receptors all stem from a human donor with classical Hodgkin lymphoma. The CDR3 runs from the conserved cysteine through the conserved F or W. A D gene is named only where the DNA matches it firmly. Clone size, where shown, is once, few, many, or a class for clones that have expanded.

d_call	cdr3_length	v_call	clone_size	j_call	cdr3_aa	cdr3_nt
.	11	TRBV29-1	.	TRBJ2-4	CSAGDKNIQYF	TGCAGCGCTGGCGATAAAAACATTCAGTACTTC
.	10	TRBV2	.	TRBJ2-7	CASTSYEQYF	TGTGCCAGCACTTCCTACGAGCAGTACTTC
.	13	TRBV10-1	.	TRBJ1-2	CASSEDRGRGYTF	TGCGCCAGCAGTGAGGACCGCGGAAGGGGCTACACCTTC
.	15	TRBV6-5	.	TRBJ2-7	CASSYSRGQTYEQYF	TGTGCCAGCAGTTACTCCCGGGGCCAAACCTACGAGCAGTACTTC
TRBD1	15	TRBV10-3	.	TRBJ2-3	CAINQGQGAPDTQYF	TGTGCCATCAACCAAGGACAGGGCGCCCCGGATACGCAGTATTTT
TRBD1	15	TRBV5-5	.	TRBJ2-1	CASSPGTGIYNEQFF	TGTGCCAGCAGCCCCGGGACAGGGATCTACAATGAGCAGTTCTTC
.	15	TRBV4-1	.	TRBJ1-4	CASSRSGEGNEKLFF	TGCGCCAGCAGCCGGAGCGGGGAGGGGAATGAAAAACTGTTTTTT
.	17	TRBV4-2	few	TRBJ1-3	CASSQEPQTRPGNTIYF	TGTGCCAGCAGCCAAGAACCCCAGACAAGGCCCGGAAACACCATATATTTT
.	12	TRBV29-1	.	TRBJ1-2	CSVYAETYGYTF	TGCAGCGTTTACGCCGAGACTTATGGCTACACCTTC
TRBD2	16	TRBV5-4	.	TRBJ2-6	CASSLGTSSGANVLTF	TGTGCCAGCAGCTTGGGGACTAGCTCTGGGGCCAACGTCCTGACTTTC
.	15	TRBV6-1	once	TRBJ2-7	CASSDPAGVAYEQYF	TGTGCCAGCAGTGACCCTGCGGGTGTTGCCTACGAGCAGTACTTC
.	16	TRBV6-5	.	TRBJ2-3	CASSSLEFTSTDTQYF	TGTGCCAGCAGTTCCTTAGAATTCACTAGCACAGATACGCAGTATTTT
.	13	TRBV5-4	.	TRBJ2-5	CASSLWLGETQYF	TGTGCCAGCAGCTTGTGGCTAGGGGAGACCCAGTACTTC
TRBD1	14	TRBV7-6	.	TRBJ1-1	CASSRKQGGTEAFF	TGTGCCAGCAGCCGAAAACAGGGGGGCACTGAAGCTTTCTTT
.	13	TRBV6-5	.	TRBJ2-2	CASSYVGTGELFF	TGTGCCAGCAGTTACGTAGGCACCGGGGAGCTGTTTTTT
.	14	TRBV13	once	TRBJ2-6	CASSSRTGANVLTF	TGTGCCAGCAGCTCCCGGACGGGGGCCAACGTCCTGACTTTC
.	16	TRBV2	.	TRBJ2-6	CASRLNRVSGANVLTF	TGTGCCAGCAGACTAAACAGGGTCTCTGGGGCCAACGTCCTGACTTTC
.	13	TRBV28	.	TRBJ1-5	CASSTGRNQPQHF	TGTGCCAGCAGTACGGGTCGAAATCAGCCCCAGCATTTT
.	15	TRBV21-1	.	TRBJ2-3	CASSKGQAYTDTQYF	TGTGCCAGCAGCAAGGGACAAGCCTACACAGATACGCAGTATTTT
TRBD1	14	TRBV6-5	.	TRBJ1-4	CASSPFTGGEKLFF	TGTGCCAGCAGCCCTTTTACAGGGGGGGAGAAACTGTTTTTT
.	16	TRBV5-1	.	TRBJ2-3	CASSLADFLLTDTQYF	TGCGCCAGCAGCTTGGCCGACTTCCTTCTCACAGATACGCAGTATTTT
TRBD2	14	TRBV7-9	.	TRBJ2-3	CASSFSGAGDTQYF	TGTGCCAGCAGCTTTTCGGGAGCGGGGGATACGCAGTATTTT
.	12	TRBV6-1	.	TRBJ1-5	CASRDFNQPQHF	TGTGCCAGCAGGGACTTCAATCAGCCCCAGCATTTT
.	12	TRBV29-1	.	TRBJ2-5	CSVPGQAETQYF	TGCAGCGTTCCGGGACAAGCGGAGACCCAGTACTTC
TRBD1	15	TRBV18	.	TRBJ1-4	CASSPKTGGHEKLFF	TGTGCCAGCTCACCCAAGACAGGGGGTCACGAAAAACTGTTTTTT
TRBD2	15	TRBV7-9	once	TRBJ2-7	CASTRGLAAPYEQYF	TGTGCCAGCACCCGAGGACTAGCGGCGCCCTACGAGCAGTACTTC